This is a list of T cell receptor beta chains from one sample in a study of shared clonotypes between healthy human individuals. Only in-frame clones appear in the TCRdb table, and some are missing; sequencing was by immunoSEQ multiplex PCR. The sample records roughly 2,500,000 clones, roughly 93% being singletons. Sequencing was carried out using naive CD4+ T cells from PBMCs. These receptors were collected from a young man in good health. Some clones in this sample may be carry-over from other donors' samples. The CDR3 runs from the conserved cysteine through the conserved F or W. D genes are given only for firm matches. Clone size is given for some rows only: seen once, a few or many times, or a class if the clone is expanded.

CDR3 protein: CASSYQEGITNYGYTF
CDR3 DNA: TGTGCCAGCAGTTACCAAGAGGGGATAACTAACTATGGCTACACCTTC
J gene: TRBJ1-2
V gene: TRBV6-5
D gene: NA
clone size: NA

CDR3 protein: CASSEWGFGQQANYGYTF
CDR3 DNA: TGCGCCAGCAGTGAGTGGGGGTTTGGACAGCAGGCTAACTATGGCTACACCTTC
J gene: TRBJ1-2
V gene: TRBV10-1
D gene: NA
clone size: NA

CDR3 protein: CASSRDPGQGRTGELFF
CDR3 DNA: TGTGCCAGCAGCCGAGACCCGGGACAGGGGAGAACCGGGGAGCTGTTTTTT
J gene: TRBJ2-2
V gene: TRBV11-3
D gene: TRBD1
clone size: NA

CDR3 protein: CASSRTGWTDTQYF
CDR3 DNA: TGTGCCAGCAGCCGGACAGGGTGGACAGATACGCAGTATTTT
J gene: TRBJ2-3
V gene: TRBV7-3
D gene: TRBD1
clone size: NA

CDR3 protein: CASGLQASDRSEKLFF
CDR3 DNA: TGTGCTAGTGGCCTTCAAGCCTCCGACAGAAGTGAAAAACTGTTTTTT
J gene: TRBJ1-4
V gene: TRBV12-5
D gene: NA
clone size: NA

CDR3 protein: CASSLGTGGTQYF
CDR3 DNA: TGTGCCAGCAGCTTAGGGACAGGGGGGACCCAGTACTTC
J gene: TRBJ2-5
V gene: TRBV7-2
D gene: TRBD1
clone size: NA

CDR3 protein: CASSTIDGREKLFF
CDR3 DNA: TGTGCCAGCAGCACGATCGACGGGCGGGAAAAACTGTTTTTT
J gene: TRBJ1-4
V gene: TRBV5-4
D gene: NA
clone size: NA

CDR3 protein: CASSRRVGGDGTQYF
CDR3 DNA: TGTGCCAGCAGCCGAAGAGTGGGGGGTGATGGGACCCAGTACTTC
J gene: TRBJ2-5
V gene: TRBV5-4
D gene: NA
clone size: NA

CDR3 protein: CASSEDGSFYNEQFF
CDR3 DNA: TGTGCCAGCAGTGAAGACGGGTCCTTTTACAATGAGCAGTTCTTC
J gene: TRBJ2-1
V gene: TRBV25-1
D gene: NA
clone size: NA

CDR3 protein: CASFGEKLFF
CDR3 DNA: TGTGCCAGCTTCGGCGAAAAACTGTTTTTT
J gene: TRBJ1-4
V gene: TRBV18
D gene: NA
clone size: NA

CDR3 protein: CASSYLAGRREQYF
CDR3 DNA: TGTGCCAGCAGTTATCTGGCAGGGAGGCGTGAGCAGTACTTC
J gene: TRBJ2-7
V gene: TRBV6-5
D gene: NA
clone size: NA

CDR3 protein: CASSGRLRTLPYEQYF
CDR3 DNA: TGTGCCAGCAGCGGGAGACTGAGGACTCTCCCCTACGAGCAGTACTTC
J gene: TRBJ2-7
V gene: TRBV28
D gene: NA
clone size: NA

CDR3 protein: CASTAGSVQETQYF
CDR3 DNA: TGTGCCAGCACGGCAGGGAGCGTCCAAGAGACCCAGTACTTC
J gene: TRBJ2-5
V gene: TRBV10-3
D gene: NA
clone size: NA

CDR3 protein: CASSLSPRSYNEQFF
CDR3 DNA: TGTGCCAGCAGCTTATCCCCCCGCTCCTACAATGAGCAGTTCTTC
J gene: TRBJ2-1
V gene: TRBV7-8
D gene: NA
clone size: NA

CDR3 protein: CASSEGLRTDTQYF
CDR3 DNA: TGTGCCAGTTCAGAGGGGCTGAGGACAGATACGCAGTATTTT
J gene: TRBJ2-3
V gene: TRBV19
D gene: NA
clone size: once

CDR3 protein: CASSQDGFGPRGEGAFF
CDR3 DNA: TGTGCCAGCAGCCAAGATGGTTTTGGGCCCAGGGGGGAAGGAGCTTTCTTT
J gene: TRBJ1-1
V gene: TRBV4-2
D gene: TRBD1
clone size: NA

CDR3 protein: CASSPGLYTGELFF
CDR3 DNA: TGTGCCAGCAGCCCGGGACTTTACACCGGGGAGCTGTTTTTT
J gene: TRBJ2-2
V gene: TRBV7-3
D gene: NA
clone size: NA

CDR3 protein: CASSSYSGTGGKLFF
CDR3 DNA: TGTGCCAGCAGTTCCTACTCCGGGACAGGCGGAAAACTGTTTTTT
J gene: TRBJ1-4
V gene: TRBV27
D gene: TRBD1
clone size: NA

CDR3 protein: CASSPLIGRSSYNSPLHF
CDR3 DNA: TGTGCCAGCAGCCCCCTTATAGGGAGGAGCTCCTATAATTCACCCCTCCACTTT
J gene: TRBJ1-6
V gene: TRBV11-2
D gene: NA
clone size: NA

CDR3 protein: CASYSGLSTDTQYF
CDR3 DNA: TGTGCCAGTTATAGCGGGTTGAGCACAGATACGCAGTATTTT
J gene: TRBJ2-3
V gene: TRBV2
D gene: TRBD2
clone size: once

CDR3 protein: CASSLPGRGEGEKLFF
CDR3 DNA: TGTGCCAGCAGCTTGCCGGGCAGGGGAGAAGGTGAAAAACTGTTTTTT
J gene: TRBJ1-4
V gene: TRBV5-6
D gene: NA
clone size: NA

CDR3 protein: CASSLARDNEQFF
CDR3 DNA: TGTGCCAGCAGCTTAGCCAGGGACAATGAGCAGTTCTTC
J gene: TRBJ2-1
V gene: TRBV7-3
D gene: NA
clone size: NA

CDR3 protein: CASSGPTVGHRYYEQYF
CDR3 DNA: TGTGCCAGCAGCGGACCCACCGTAGGACATCGGTACTACGAGCAGTACTTC
J gene: TRBJ2-7
V gene: TRBV7-2
D gene: NA
clone size: NA

CDR3 protein: CASSIGAGVYNEQFF
CDR3 DNA: TGTGCCAGTAGTATCGGCGCGGGAGTCTACAATGAGCAGTTCTTC
J gene: TRBJ2-1
V gene: TRBV19
D gene: TRBD2
clone size: NA

CDR3 protein: CASSGIGNEQFF
CDR3 DNA: TGTGCCAGCAGTGGGATTGGGAATGAGCAGTTCTTC
J gene: TRBJ2-1
V gene: TRBV2
D gene: NA
clone size: NA

CDR3 protein: CASSSLRAGTYNEQFF
CDR3 DNA: TGTGCCAGCAGTTCGCTCAGGGCGGGGACCTACAATGAGCAGTTCTTC
J gene: TRBJ2-1
V gene: TRBV27
D gene: NA
clone size: NA

CDR3 protein: CSVAPNRHIQYF
CDR3 DNA: TGCAGCGTCGCCCCTAATAGGCACATTCAGTACTTC
J gene: TRBJ2-4
V gene: TRBV29-1
D gene: NA
clone size: NA

CDR3 protein: CASTRTGTEKLFF
CDR3 DNA: TGTGCCAGCACCCGGACAGGGACCGAAAAACTGTTTTTT
J gene: TRBJ1-4
V gene: TRBV28
D gene: TRBD1
clone size: once

CDR3 protein: CASSPGWETQYF
CDR3 DNA: TGTGCCAGCAGCCCCGGTTGGGAGACCCAGTACTTC
J gene: TRBJ2-5
V gene: TRBV6-6
D gene: NA
clone size: NA

CDR3 protein: CASSQTGVGSYEQYF
CDR3 DNA: TGTGCCAGCAGCCAAACAGGGGTCGGTTCCTACGAGCAGTACTTC
J gene: TRBJ2-7
V gene: TRBV14
D gene: TRBD1
clone size: NA

CDR3 protein: CASSEGAEYNEQFF
CDR3 DNA: TGCGCCAGCAGTGAGGGGGCGGAATACAATGAGCAGTTCTTC
J gene: TRBJ2-1
V gene: TRBV5-1
D gene: TRBD1
clone size: NA

CDR3 protein: CAISGLDRGYEQYF
CDR3 DNA: TGTGCCATCAGTGGTCTCGACAGGGGCTACGAGCAGTACTTC
J gene: TRBJ2-7
V gene: TRBV10-3
D gene: TRBD1
clone size: once

CDR3 protein: CASSLVGGLAGGSEQFF
CDR3 DNA: TGTGCCAGCAGCTTAGTCGGCGGACTAGCGGGAGGTAGTGAGCAGTTCTTC
J gene: TRBJ2-1
V gene: TRBV11-3
D gene: TRBD2
clone size: NA

CDR3 protein: CASSLPQGGYYGYTF
CDR3 DNA: TGTGCCAGCAGTTTGCCCCAGGGGGGTTACTATGGCTACACCTTC
J gene: TRBJ1-2
V gene: TRBV6-5
D gene: TRBD1
clone size: NA

CDR3 protein: CASSLGQSTDTQYF
CDR3 DNA: TGTGCCAGCAGCCTGGGACAGAGCACAGATACGCAGTATTTT
J gene: TRBJ2-3
V gene: TRBV5-4
D gene: TRBD1
clone size: once

CDR3 protein: CASSPTVGSKEKLFF
CDR3 DNA: TGCGCCAGCAGCCCGACGGTCGGTTCCAAAGAAAAACTGTTTTTT
J gene: TRBJ1-4
V gene: TRBV5-1
D gene: NA
clone size: NA

CDR3 protein: CASSLKGSGWGTDTQYF
CDR3 DNA: TGTGCCAGCAGCTTAAAGGGATCGGGCTGGGGCACAGATACGCAGTATTTT
J gene: TRBJ2-3
V gene: TRBV7-2
D gene: NA
clone size: NA

CDR3 protein: CASSLGFIGRAFF
CDR3 DNA: TGTGCCAGCAGTTTAGGATTCATTGGACGGGCTTTCTTT
J gene: TRBJ1-1
V gene: TRBV28
D gene: NA
clone size: NA

CDR3 protein: CSVDRGGYNEQFF
CDR3 DNA: TGCAGCGTTGACAGGGGGGGATACAATGAGCAGTTCTTC
J gene: TRBJ2-1
V gene: TRBV29-1
D gene: NA
clone size: NA

CDR3 protein: CASSRLAGAYNEQFF
CDR3 DNA: TGTGCCAGTAGTCGACTAGCGGGCGCATACAATGAGCAGTTCTTC
J gene: TRBJ2-1
V gene: TRBV19
D gene: TRBD2
clone size: once

CDR3 protein: CASSVQGVEYGYTF
CDR3 DNA: TGTGCCAGCAGTGTCCAGGGAGTCGAATATGGCTACACCTTC
J gene: TRBJ1-2
V gene: TRBV2
D gene: NA
clone size: NA

CDR3 protein: CASSGRNTGELFF
CDR3 DNA: TGTGCCAGTTCGGGCCGGAACACCGGGGAGCTGTTTTTT
J gene: TRBJ2-2
V gene: TRBV19
D gene: NA
clone size: NA